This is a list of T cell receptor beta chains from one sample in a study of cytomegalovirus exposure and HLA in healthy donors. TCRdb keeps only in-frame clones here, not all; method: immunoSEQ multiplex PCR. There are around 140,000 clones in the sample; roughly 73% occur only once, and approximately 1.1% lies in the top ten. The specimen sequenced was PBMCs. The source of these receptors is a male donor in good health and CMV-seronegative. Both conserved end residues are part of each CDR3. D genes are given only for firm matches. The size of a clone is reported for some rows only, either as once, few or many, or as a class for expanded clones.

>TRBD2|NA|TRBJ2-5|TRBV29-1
CSAGLAGLQETQYF
TGCAGCGCAGGACTAGCGGGCCTCCAAGAGACCCAGTACTTC
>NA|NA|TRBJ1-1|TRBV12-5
CASGLEGRGGGDEAFF
TGTGCTAGTGGTTTGGAGGGACGGGGGGGCGGTGATGAAGCTTTCTTT
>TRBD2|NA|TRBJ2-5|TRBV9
CASSPAGLAGGQETQYF
TGTGCCAGCAGCCCCGCCGGACTAGCGGGGGGACAAGAGACCCAGTACTTC
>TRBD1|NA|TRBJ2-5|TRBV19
CASSIGPWTGRETQYF
TGTGCCAGTAGTATAGGCCCCTGGACAGGGAGAGAGACCCAGTACTTC
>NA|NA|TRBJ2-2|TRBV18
CASSPRRAATGELFF
TGTGCCAGCTCACCAAGGAGGGCCGCCACCGGGGAGCTGTTTTTT
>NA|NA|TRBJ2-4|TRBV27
CASTSGTIAKNIQYF
TGTGCCAGCACCTCCGGGACAATAGCCAAAAACATTCAGTACTTC
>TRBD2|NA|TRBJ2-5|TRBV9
CASSESIAGGTETQYF
TGTGCCAGCAGCGAATCGATAGCGGGGGGCACGGAGACCCAGTACTTC
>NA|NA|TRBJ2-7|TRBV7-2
CASSSGTPSYEQYF
TGTGCCAGCAGCAGCGGGACACCCTCCTACGAGCAGTACTTC
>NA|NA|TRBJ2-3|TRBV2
CASSEPTVNTQYF
TGTGCCAGCAGTGAGCCTACAGTCAATACGCAGTATTTT
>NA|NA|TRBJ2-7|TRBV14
CASSQDDYYEQYF
TGTGCCAGCAGCCAAGACGACTACTACGAGCAGTACTTC
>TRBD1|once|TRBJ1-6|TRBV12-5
CASGLEQGANSPLHF
TGTGCTAGTGGTTTGGAGCAGGGGGCGAATTCACCCCTCCACTTT
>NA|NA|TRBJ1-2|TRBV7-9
CASSPSGRGYGYTF
TGTGCCAGCAGCCCGTCGGGTCGTGGCTATGGCTACACCTTC
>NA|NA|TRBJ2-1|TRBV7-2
CASSLAEQLYNEQFF
TGTGCCAGCAGCTTAGCGGAACAGCTTTACAATGAGCAGTTCTTC
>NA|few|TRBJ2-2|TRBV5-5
CASSLTGDYGELFF
TGTGCCAGCAGCCTGACAGGGGACTACGGGGAGCTGTTTTTT
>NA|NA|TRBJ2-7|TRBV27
CASSLMEGSYEQYF
TGTGCCAGCAGTTTAATGGAGGGCTCCTACGAGCAGTACTTC
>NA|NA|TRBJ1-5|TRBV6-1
CASSESGVGNQPQHF
TGTGCCAGCAGCGAGTCAGGGGTGGGCAATCAGCCCCAGCATTTT
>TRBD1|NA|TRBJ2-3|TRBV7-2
CASSPDRGRVGTDTQYF
TGTGCCAGCAGCCCGGACAGGGGCCGGGTTGGCACAGATACGCAGTATTTT
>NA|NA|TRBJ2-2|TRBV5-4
CASSYPGAVTGELFF
TGTGCCAGCAGCTACCCAGGGGCCGTCACCGGGGAGCTGTTTTTT
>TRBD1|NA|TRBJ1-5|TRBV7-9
CSSSAGGRRVGPQHF
TGTTCCAGCAGCGCAGGGGGCCGTAGGGTCGGGCCCCAGCATTTT
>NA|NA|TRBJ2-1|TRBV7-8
CASSNPRGNYEQFF
TGTGCCAGCAGCAACCCTCGGGGGAACTATGAGCAGTTCTTC
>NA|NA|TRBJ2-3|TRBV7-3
CASSPGGPSTDTQYF
TGTGCCAGCAGCCCGGGGGGCCCTAGCACAGATACGCAGTATTTT
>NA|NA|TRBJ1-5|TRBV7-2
CASSLQGRNQPQHF
TGTGCCAGCAGCTTACAGGGCCGCAATCAGCCCCAGCATTTT
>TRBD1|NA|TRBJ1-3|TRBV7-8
CASSPRQGGRNTIYF
TGTGCCAGCAGCCCTAGGCAGGGGGGAAGAAACACCATATATTTT
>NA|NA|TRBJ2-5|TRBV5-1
CASSSQGGKGAQYF
TGCGCCAGCAGCTCACAGGGGGGGAAAGGGGCCCAGTACTTC
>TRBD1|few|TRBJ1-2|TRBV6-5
CASSPNRDRVHGYTF
TGTGCCAGCAGTCCCAACCGGGACAGGGTACATGGCTACACCTTC
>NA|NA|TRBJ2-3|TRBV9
CASSVAGDTQYF
TGTGCCAGCAGCGTCGCGGGGGATACGCAGTATTTT
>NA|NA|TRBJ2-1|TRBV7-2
CASSHSARFVNEQFF
TGTGCCAGCAGCCATTCCGCGAGGTTTGTTAATGAGCAGTTCTTC
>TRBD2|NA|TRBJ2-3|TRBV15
CATSRDQAGAGDTQYF
TGTGCCACCAGCAGAGATCAAGCGGGGGCTGGGGATACGCAGTATTTT
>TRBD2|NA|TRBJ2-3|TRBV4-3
CASSQGGGTTDTQYF
TGCGCCAGCAGCCAAGGCGGGGGAACCACAGATACGCAGTATTTT
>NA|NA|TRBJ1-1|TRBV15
CATSRPDWQTEAFF
TGTGCCACCAGCAGACCTGACTGGCAGACTGAAGCTTTCTTT
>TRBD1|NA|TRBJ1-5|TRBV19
CASSHGRGTGNNQPQHF
TGTGCCAGTAGCCACGGGCGCGGGACAGGGAACAATCAGCCCCAGCATTTT
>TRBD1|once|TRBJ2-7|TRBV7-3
CASSPDSGTGGHEQYF
TGTGCCAGCAGCCCAGACTCCGGGACAGGGGGCCACGAGCAGTACTTC
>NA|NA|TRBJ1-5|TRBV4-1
CASSQGQGTQPQHF
TGCGCCAGCAGCCAAGGCCAGGGGACTCAGCCCCAGCATTTT
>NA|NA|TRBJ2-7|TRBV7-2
CASNHNPRLGEQYF
TGTGCCAGCAACCACAACCCCAGACTCGGCGAGCAGTACTTC
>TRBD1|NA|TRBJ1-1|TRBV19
CASSIYQGAMNTEAFF
TGTGCCAGTAGTATTTATCAGGGGGCCATGAACACTGAAGCTTTCTTT
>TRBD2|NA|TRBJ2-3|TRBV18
CASSPQRETDTQYF
TGTGCCAGCTCCCCTCAGCGGGAGACAGATACGCAGTATTTT
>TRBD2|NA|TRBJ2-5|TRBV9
CASSVAGGGGVQETQYF
TGTGCCAGCAGCGTAGCTGGGGGCGGGGGGGTCCAAGAGACCCAGTACTTC
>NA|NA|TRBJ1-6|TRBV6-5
CASSYSRQLSPLHF
TGTGCCAGCAGTTACTCGAGGCAGCTTTCACCCCTCCACTTT
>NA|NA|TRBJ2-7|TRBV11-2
CASSGGGFYEQYF
TGTGCCAGCAGCGGAGGAGGATTCTACGAGCAGTACTTC
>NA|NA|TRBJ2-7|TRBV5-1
CASRQGARGEQYF
TGCGCCAGCAGGCAAGGGGCCAGGGGCGAGCAGTACTTC
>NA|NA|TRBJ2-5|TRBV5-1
CASSLGSTGAGETQYF
TGCGCCAGCAGCCTCGGATCAACAGGGGCGGGGGAGACCCAGTACTTC
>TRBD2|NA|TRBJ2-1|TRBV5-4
CASSFGGGRSYNEQFF
TGTGCCAGCAGCTTTGGCGGGGGTCGCTCCTACAATGAGCAGTTCTTC
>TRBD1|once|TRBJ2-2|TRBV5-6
CASSLNRGFGGELFF
TGTGCCAGCAGCTTGAACAGGGGGTTTGGCGGGGAGCTGTTTTTT
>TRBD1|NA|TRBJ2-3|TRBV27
CASSLRTGGTDTQYF
TGTGCCAGCAGTTTGAGGACAGGGGGCACAGATACGCAGTATTTT
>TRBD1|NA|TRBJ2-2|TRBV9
CASSTRTGLGAGELFF
TGTGCCAGCAGCACGAGGACAGGGCTGGGGGCCGGGGAGCTGTTTTTT
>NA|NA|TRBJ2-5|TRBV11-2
CASSPGQKETQYF
TGTGCCAGCAGCCCGGGACAAAAGGAGACCCAGTACTTC
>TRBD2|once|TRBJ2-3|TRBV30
CAWSAVAGATDTQYF
TGTGCCTGGAGTGCGGTAGCGGGGGCCACAGATACGCAGTATTTT
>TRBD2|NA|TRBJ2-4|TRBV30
CAWSVLPGGAKNIQYF
TGTGCCTGGAGTGTTCTGCCCGGGGGGGCCAAAAACATTCAGTACTTC
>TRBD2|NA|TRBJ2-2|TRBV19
CASRPGLHTGELFF
TGTGCCAGTAGACCGGGACTACACACCGGGGAGCTGTTTTTT
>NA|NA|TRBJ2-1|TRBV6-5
CASSTRVYNEQFF
TGTGCCAGCAGTACCAGGGTGTACAATGAGCAGTTCTTC
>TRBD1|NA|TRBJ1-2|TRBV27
CASSPWDRINYGYTF
TGTGCCAGTAGTCCGTGGGACAGGATTAACTATGGCTACACCTTC
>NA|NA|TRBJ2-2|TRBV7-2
CASSTPQGTGELFF
TGTGCCAGCAGCACACCTCAGGGTACCGGGGAGCTGTTTTTT
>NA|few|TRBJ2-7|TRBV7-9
CASSSGAIPYEQYF
TGTGCCAGCAGTTCCGGAGCGATCCCCTACGAGCAGTACTTC
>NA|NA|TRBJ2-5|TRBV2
CATTWGRQETQYF
TGTGCCACCACGTGGGGCAGACAAGAGACCCAGTACTTC
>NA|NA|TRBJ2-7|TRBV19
CASKRGGFRDEQYF
TGTGCCAGTAAGCGAGGGGGATTTCGGGACGAGCAGTACTTC
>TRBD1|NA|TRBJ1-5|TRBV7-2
CASSLRQGDQPQHF
TGTGCCAGCAGCTTAAGACAGGGGGATCAGCCCCAGCATTTT
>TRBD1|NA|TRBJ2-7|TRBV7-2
CASNPGQGSYEQYF
TGTGCCAGCAACCCGGGACAGGGGTCCTACGAGCAGTACTTC
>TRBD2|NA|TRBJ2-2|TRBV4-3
CASSQAELAGETGELFF
TGCGCCAGCAGCCAAGCGGAACTAGCGGGGGAAACCGGGGAGCTGTTTTTT
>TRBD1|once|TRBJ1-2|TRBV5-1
CASSLEGQDGYTF
TGCGCCAGCAGCTTGGAAGGACAGGATGGCTACACCTTC